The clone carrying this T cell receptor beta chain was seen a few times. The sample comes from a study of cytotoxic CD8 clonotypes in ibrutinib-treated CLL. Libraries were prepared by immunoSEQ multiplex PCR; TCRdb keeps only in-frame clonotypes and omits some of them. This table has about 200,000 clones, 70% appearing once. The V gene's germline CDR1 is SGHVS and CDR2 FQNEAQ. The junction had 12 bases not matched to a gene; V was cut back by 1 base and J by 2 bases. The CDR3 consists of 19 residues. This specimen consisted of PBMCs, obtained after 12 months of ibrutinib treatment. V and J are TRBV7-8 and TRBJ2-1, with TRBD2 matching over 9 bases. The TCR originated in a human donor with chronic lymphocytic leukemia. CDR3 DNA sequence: TGTGCCAGCAGCTTAGATGGTAGCGGGAGAAAGAGAACCTACAATGAGCAGTTCTTC. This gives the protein CASSLDGSGRKRTYNEQFF.